This note documents a single T cell receptor beta chain sequence. What it binds is not known. Vbeta (60) and Jbeta (13) primers were used in the PCR. Profiling relied on immunoSEQ multiplex PCR, and the TCRdb table lists in-frame clones only, not all of them. This table has about 150,000 clones, 64% appearing once. In germline, CDR1 is MGHRA, CDR2 YSYEKL. The V gene lost 1 base and the J gene lost 4 bases, with 8 bases spanning the gap. The CDR3 totals 14 residues. This record belongs to a study of cytomegalovirus exposure and HLA in healthy donors. Every donor was a healthy person donating bone marrow. General study results and limits: Later analysis demonstrated an association between a missense DCLRE1C variant and TCR beta V- and J-gene trimming. Confirmation was obtained in vitro that a few CMV-associated chains are specific for CMV antigens.

The source material was PBMCs. The sequence derives from a woman in her 30s in good health and CMV-seropositive. V is TRBV4-1 and J is TRBJ1-5; D might be TRBD1 (5 bases). The CDR3 nucleotides read TGCGCCAGCAGCCAAGGGACACAAAATCAGCCCCAGCATTTT. Translation: CASSQGTQNQPQHF.